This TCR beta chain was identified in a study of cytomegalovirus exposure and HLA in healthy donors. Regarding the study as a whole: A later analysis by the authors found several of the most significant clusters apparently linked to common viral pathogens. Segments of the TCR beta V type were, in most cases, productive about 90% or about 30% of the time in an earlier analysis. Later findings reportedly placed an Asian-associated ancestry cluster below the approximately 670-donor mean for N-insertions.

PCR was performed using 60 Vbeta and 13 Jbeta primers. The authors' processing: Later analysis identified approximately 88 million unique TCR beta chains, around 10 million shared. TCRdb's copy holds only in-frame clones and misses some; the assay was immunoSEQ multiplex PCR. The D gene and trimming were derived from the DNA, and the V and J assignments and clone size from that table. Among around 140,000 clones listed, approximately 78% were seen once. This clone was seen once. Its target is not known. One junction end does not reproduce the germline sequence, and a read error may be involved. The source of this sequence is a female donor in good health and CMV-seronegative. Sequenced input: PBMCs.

The CDR3 nucleotides are TGTGCCAGCAGCTTAGGAACAATCGGGGAGCCGTTTTTT. Amino acid sequence: CASSLGTIGEPFF. The chain has TRBV11-3 and TRBJ2-2; a weak D match, TRBD2 (5 bases). The CDR3 has 13 amino acids. Germline assignment: CDR1 SGHNT and CDR2 YENEEA.